Below, 21 T cell receptor beta chains from the same sample are listed, as sequenced in a study of blood T cells in healthy people across ages. Combining a sample-barcoded 5' primer with a J-beta primer mix, a second PCR ran for 7 to 11 cycles. TCRdb redid the calling of the 5' RACE reads with MiXCR, one entry per CDR3 protein. The data show roughly 680,000 distinct CDR3 sequences, around 21% seen once. Sequenced input: blood. The receptor set was obtained from a man between 65 and 85 years old in good health.

The chain joins TRBV4-1 to TRBJ2-5; 8 positions match TRBD2. The CDR3 length is 19 residues. After removal of 1 base from V and 6 bases from J, the junction contained 19 bases not matched to a gene. Germline assignment: CDR1 MGHRA and CDR2 YSYEKL. The CDR3 region is CASSQVGVLSGSGKKTQYF. The CDR3 nucleotides read TGCGCCAGCAGCCAAGTGGGGGTCCTCAGCGGGAGTGGTAAGAAGACCCAGTACTTC.

This clonotype turned up a few times. A much larger clone sits a single nucleotide away, making a read error possible. The chain uses TRBV28 and TRBJ2-5; no definite D call. The DNA end favors TRBJ2-1, so the J call may be wrong. The CDR3 has 15 residues. Germline lookup yields CDR1 MDHEN and CDR2 SYDVKM. The CDR3 DNA follows: TGTGCCAGCAGTTTAACCCTGATAGGGTCCAATGAGCAGTTCTTC. The encoded protein is CASSLTLIGSNEQFF.

This clonotype was counted only a few times. J is TRBJ2-7 and V is TRBV29-1; D is tentatively TRBD1 or TRBD2 (5 bases each). This CDR3 spans 15 amino acids. V lost 4 bases to trimming and J lost 2 bases, with 18 bases between them. Germline loops: CDR1 SQVTM, CDR2 ANQGSEA. CDR3 bases: TGCAGCGTTGCTAGGAATAGGGGAGCACCCTACGAGCAGTACTTC. This codes for CSVARNRGAPYEQYF.

This chain joins TRBV2 and TRBJ2-3; tentative D call: TRBD2 (6 bases). The CDR3 runs to 16 residues. The ends were cut back, 5 bases at V and 3 bases at J, with 18 bases in the middle. Germline lookup yields CDR1 SNHLY and CDR2 FYNNEI. CDR3 sequence: CASSPGLRRDTDTQYF. The CDR3 DNA follows: TGTGCCAGCAGTCCGGGACTCCGGAGAGATACAGATACGCAGTATTTT.

V is TRBV6-1 and J is TRBJ2-7; possible D gene TRBD1, 6 bases. The CDR3 is 15 amino acids. V was pared by 2 bases and J by 2 bases, with 13 bases between. Germline V CDR1 and CDR2: MNHNS, SASEGT. The CDR3 sequence is CASSEWGQATYEQYF. CDR3 bases: TGTGCCAGCAGTGAATGGGGACAAGCAACCTACGAGCAGTACTTC.

The rearrangement links TRBV12-3 or TRBV12-4 to TRBJ2-5; D possibly uses TRBD1 or TRBD2 (5 bases each). The CDR3 covers 16 residues. The V end was cut by 3 bases, the J end by 5 bases, with 19 bases between. The CDR3 DNA reads TGTGCCAGCAGTTTGGGGGTGGTGGCGGGTGGCGAGACCCAGTACTTC. Its protein product is CASSLGVVAGGETQYF.

This chain uses TRBV2 with TRBJ2-3; no reliable D call. Deletions cut 7 bases from V and 4 bases from J, with 12 bases between. CDR3 length: 13 residues. Germline V CDR1 and CDR2: SNHLY, FYNNEI. The CDR3 nucleotides are TGTGCCAGCATGCAGGATTTATCAGATACGCAGTATTTT. Its protein product is CASMQDLSDTQYF.

This clonotype has a handful of counts. The genes are TRBV20-1 and TRBJ2-5; D is perhaps TRBD2 (5 bases). CDR1 DFQATT and CDR2 SNEGSKA come from the germline V gene (reference sequence). The V and J ends lost 0 bases and 2 bases respectively, with 13 bases between them. CDR3 length equals 15 residues. CDR3 loop: CSARDGRSAQETQYF. CDR3 DNA sequence: TGCAGTGCTAGAGATGGTCGTAGCGCACAAGAGACCCAGTACTTC.

This chain uses TRBV12-3 or TRBV12-4 with TRBJ2-1; 14 bases are a match to TRBD2. The CDR3 has 17 amino acids. The junction had 12 bases not matched to a gene; V was cut back by 5 bases and J by 9 bases. In DNA, the CDR3 is TGTGCCAGCAGTCCCCAACCGGGACTAGCGGGAGAGGGTGAGCAGTTCTTC. Residues: CASSPQPGLAGEGEQFF.

This chain connects TRBV20-1 to TRBJ2-5; D uncertain. The DNA matches TRBJ2-1 better at its end, which makes the J call doubtful. CDR3 length: 14 amino acids. Germline lookup yields CDR1 DFQATT and CDR2 SNEGSKA (reference sequence). CDR3 sequence: CSARDRRNYNEQFF. The CDR3 DNA is TGCAGTGCTAGAGATCGGCGGAATTACAATGAGCAGTTCTTC.

The gene calls are TRBV4-1 and TRBJ2-3; the D gene is possibly TRBD1 (5 bases). Germline lookup yields CDR1 MGHRA and CDR2 YSYEKL. The CDR3 has 17 amino acids. V was clipped by 0 bases and J by 4 bases, with 17 bases between them. The CDR3 loop reads CASSQELNAGPPDTQYF. DNA for the CDR3: TGCGCCAGCAGCCAAGAACTAAACGCAGGGCCACCAGATACGCAGTATTTT.

The chain has TRBV20-1 and TRBJ2-3, with 11 bases lining up with TRBD1. The V gene end was trimmed by 4 bases and the J gene end by 8 bases; junction bases not matched to a gene: 8. Germline CDR1 reads DFQATT; CDR2 reads SNEGSKA (reference sequence). The CDR3 consists of 14 residues. CDR3 residues: CSAIPDRGRGTQYF. The CDR3 bases are TGCAGTGCTATCCCGGACAGGGGGCGGGGTACGCAGTATTTT.

The chain employs TRBV6-2 or TRBV6-3 and TRBJ2-1; 12 nucleotides align to TRBD2. Germline CDR1 reads MNHEY; CDR2 reads SVGEGT. The CDR3 totals 18 residues. J was trimmed by 4 bases and V by 2 bases; bases with no gene match: 9. CDR3 residues: CASSYLRWTSGEYNEQFF. The CDR3 region has the DNA TGTGCCAGCAGTTACCTACGGTGGACTAGCGGGGAGTACAATGAGCAGTTCTTC.

This clonotype was observed many times. V gene TRBV7-2 combines with J gene TRBJ1-2, with TRBD1 as a possible D gene (6 bases). Germline CDR1 SGHTA, CDR2 FQGNSA. The CDR3 is 13 residues long. Trimming left V 5 bases short and J 4 bases short, with 11 bases between. DNA of the CDR3: TGTGCCAGCAGCCGGGACAAAAGCTATGGCTACACCTTC. It translates to CASSRDKSYGYTF.

This clonotype showed up just a few times. This chain joins TRBV5-1 and TRBJ2-2; 11 nucleotides align to TRBD1. Germline-derived CDR1 and CDR2 are SGHRS and YFSETQ. The CDR3 is 16 residues long. V gave up 0 bases and J gave up 8 bases; unmatched junction bases: 6. CDR3: CASSLDRTGGRGELFF. CDR3 nucleotide sequence: TGCGCCAGCAGCTTGGATCGGACAGGGGGCCGGGGGGAGCTGTTTTTT.

V gene TRBV9 combines with J gene TRBJ2-5; D unclear. Matching the DNA end better, TRBJ2-1 makes the J call doubtful. The CDR3 consists of 14 residues. Germline CDR1 SGDLS, CDR2 YYNGEE. This chain's CDR3 is CASSVGSNHNEQFF. CDR3 nucleotides: TGTGCCAGCAGCGTCGGGTCGAATCACAATGAGCAGTTCTTC.

The chain combines TRBV29-1 with TRBJ1-2; D not certain. Trimming shortened V by 6 bases and J by 0 bases, and 11 bases separated the two germline ends. The CDR3 length is 13 residues. Germline V gene data show CDR1 as SQVTM and CDR2 as ANQGSEA. The CDR3 DNA is TGCAGCGTGGAGGGATCATCTAACTATGGCTACACCTTC. Amino acid sequence: CSVEGSSNYGYTF.

The sample holds a few counts of this clonotype. The V and J genes are TRBV6-2 or TRBV6-3 and TRBJ2-4, with TRBD2 matching over 9 bases. Germline CDR1 reads MNHEY; CDR2 reads SVGEGT. The CDR3 runs to 17 residues. Germline trimming cut 2 bases from V and 0 bases from J; bases unmatched to any gene: 5. DNA of the CDR3: TGTGCCAGCAGTTACCGCCCAGCGGGAGGAGCCAAAAACATTCAGTACTTC. Translation gives CASSYRPAGGAKNIQYF.

A few counts support this clonotype. With a much larger clone just one base away, this may be a read error. The chain combines TRBV20-1 with TRBJ2-7; D may be TRBD1 (6 bases). This CDR3 is 12 amino acids long. Germline assignment: CDR1 DFQATT and CDR2 SNEGSKA (reference sequence). V was cut by 3 bases and J by 6 bases, with 12 bases left in between. The CDR3 DNA reads as TGCAGTGCTAGGGGACACGGCTGCGAGCAGTACTTC. This sequence encodes CSARGHGCEQYF.

This clonotype showed up just a few times. The rearrangement links TRBV7-3 to TRBJ2-3; possible D gene TRBD2, 6 bases. Germline values: CDR1 SGHTA, CDR2 FQGTGA. The length of the CDR3 is 15 residues. The V end was cut by 1 base, the J end by 2 bases, with 10 bases between. CDR3 protein: CASSLSGLFTDTQYF. The CDR3 bases are TGTGCCAGCAGCTTAAGTGGACTATTCACAGATACGCAGTATTTT.

The chain couples TRBV29-1 to TRBJ1-5; 8 positions match TRBD1. The CDR3 has 13 residues. V shed 6 bases and J 4 bases; nucleotides not matched to a gene: 5. In germline, CDR1 is SQVTM, CDR2 ANQGSEA. CDR3 sequence (DNA): TGCAGCGTCTCAGGGGGCGGAAATCAGCCCCAGCATTTT. Amino acids: CSVSGGGNQPQHF.